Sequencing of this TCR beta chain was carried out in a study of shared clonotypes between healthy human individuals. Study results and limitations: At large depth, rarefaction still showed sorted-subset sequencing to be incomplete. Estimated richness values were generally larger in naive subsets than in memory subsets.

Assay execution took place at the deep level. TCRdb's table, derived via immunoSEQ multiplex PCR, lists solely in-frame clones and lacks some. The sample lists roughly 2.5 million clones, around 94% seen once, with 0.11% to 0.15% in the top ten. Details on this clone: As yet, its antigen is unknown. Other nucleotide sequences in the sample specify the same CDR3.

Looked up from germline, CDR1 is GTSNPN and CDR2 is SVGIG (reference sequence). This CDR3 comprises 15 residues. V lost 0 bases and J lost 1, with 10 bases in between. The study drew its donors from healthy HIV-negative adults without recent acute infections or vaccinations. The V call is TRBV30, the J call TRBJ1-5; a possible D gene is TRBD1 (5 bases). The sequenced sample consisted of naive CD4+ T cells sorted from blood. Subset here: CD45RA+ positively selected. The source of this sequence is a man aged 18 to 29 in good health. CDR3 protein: CAWSVLGGSNQPQHF. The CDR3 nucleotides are TGTGCCTGGAGTGTACTGGGGGGGAGCAATCAGCCCCAGCATTTT.